One T cell receptor beta chain is described in this entry. These data come from a study of blood T cell repertoires in COVID-19. At the level of the study: The origin of the acute and convalescent COVID-19 samples was the United States, Italy and Spain.

The authors' processing: Estimation of nucleated cell counts was performed using reference gene primer amplification. Only in-frame clones appear in the TCRdb table, and some are missing; sequencing was by immunoSEQ multiplex PCR. V, J and clone size reflect that table, while D and trimming were determined from the DNA. The repertoire holds some 350,000 clones, about 87% seen once, with 2.5% to 3.5% in the top ten. The CDR3 spans 14 residues. CDR1 is SNHLY, CDR2 FYNNEI, per germline. V was shortened by 5 bases and J by 4 bases, with 14 bases between the two germline ends. The gene calls are TRBV2 and TRBJ1-2; D uncertain. The material sequenced was peripheral blood. The sequence was obtained from a human donor in a cohort sampled during active COVID-19. The CDR3 region is CASSRTRNSYGYTF. For the CDR3, the DNA is TGTGCCAGCAGTCGAACACGAAACAGCTATGGCTACACCTTC.